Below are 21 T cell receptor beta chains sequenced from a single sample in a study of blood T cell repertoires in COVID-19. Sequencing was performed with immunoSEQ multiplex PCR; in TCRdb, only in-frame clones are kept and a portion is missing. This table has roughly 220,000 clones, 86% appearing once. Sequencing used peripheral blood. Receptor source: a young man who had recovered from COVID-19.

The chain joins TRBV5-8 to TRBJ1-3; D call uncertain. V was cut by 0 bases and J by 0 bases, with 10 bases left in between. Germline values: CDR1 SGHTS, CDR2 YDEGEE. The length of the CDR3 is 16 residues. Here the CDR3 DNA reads TGTGCCAGCAGCTTGGGCAGGCCCTTCTCTGGAAACACCATATATTTT. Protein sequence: CASSLGRPFSGNTIYF.

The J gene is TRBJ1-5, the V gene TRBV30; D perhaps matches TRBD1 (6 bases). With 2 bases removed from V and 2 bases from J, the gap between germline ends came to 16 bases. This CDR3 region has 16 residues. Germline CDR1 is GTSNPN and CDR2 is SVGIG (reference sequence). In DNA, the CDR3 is TGTGCCTGGAGTCCGGTTGGGGGCCGAGGCAATCAGCCCCAGCATTTT. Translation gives CAWSPVGGRGNQPQHF.

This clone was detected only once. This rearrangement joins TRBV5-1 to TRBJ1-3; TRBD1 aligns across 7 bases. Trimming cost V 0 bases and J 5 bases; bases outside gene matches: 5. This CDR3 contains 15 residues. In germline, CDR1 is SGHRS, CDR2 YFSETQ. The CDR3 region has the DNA TGCGCCAGCAGCTTGGCACAGGGGACGCGAAACACCATATATTTT. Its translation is CASSLAQGTRNTIYF.

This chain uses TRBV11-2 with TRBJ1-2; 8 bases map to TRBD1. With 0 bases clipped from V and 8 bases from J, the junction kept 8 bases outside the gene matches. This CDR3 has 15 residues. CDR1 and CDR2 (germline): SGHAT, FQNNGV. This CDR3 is CASSLEMDRALGYTF. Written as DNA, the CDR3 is TGTGCCAGCAGCTTAGAGATGGACAGGGCTTTAGGCTACACCTTC.

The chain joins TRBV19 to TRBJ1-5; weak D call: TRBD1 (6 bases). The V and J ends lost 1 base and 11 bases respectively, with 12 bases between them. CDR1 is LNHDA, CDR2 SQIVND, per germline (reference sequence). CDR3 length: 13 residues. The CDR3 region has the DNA TGTGCCAGTAGTATAGGACAGGCCCTGACCCAGCATTTT. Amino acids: CASSIGQALTQHF.

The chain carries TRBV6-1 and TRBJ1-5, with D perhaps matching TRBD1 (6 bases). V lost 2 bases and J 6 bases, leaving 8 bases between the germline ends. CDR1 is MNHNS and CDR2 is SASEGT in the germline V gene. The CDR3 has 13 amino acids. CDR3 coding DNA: TGTGCCAGCAGTGAAACAGGGTTTCAGCCCCAGCATTTT. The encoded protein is CASSETGFQPQHF.

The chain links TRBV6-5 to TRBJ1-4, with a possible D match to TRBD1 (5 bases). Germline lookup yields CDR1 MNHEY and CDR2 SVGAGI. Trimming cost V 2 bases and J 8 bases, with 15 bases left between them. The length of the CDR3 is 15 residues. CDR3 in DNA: TGTGCCAGCAGTTACGGGGCTTGGGGTGGCGAAAAACTGTTTTTT. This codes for CASSYGAWGGEKLFF.

This chain's CDR3 is CASGRHAGRATSRLNSPLHF. The CDR3 DNA sequence: TGTGCCAGTGGTAGGCACGCTGGGCGGGCCACGTCGAGACTTAATTCACCCCTCCACTTT. The rearrangement links TRBV19 to TRBJ1-6; D remains ambiguous. The CDR3 has 20 amino acids. CDR1 and CDR2 from the germline V gene are LNHDA and SQIVND (reference sequence). The V end was cut by 8 bases, the J end by 6 bases, with 32 bases between.

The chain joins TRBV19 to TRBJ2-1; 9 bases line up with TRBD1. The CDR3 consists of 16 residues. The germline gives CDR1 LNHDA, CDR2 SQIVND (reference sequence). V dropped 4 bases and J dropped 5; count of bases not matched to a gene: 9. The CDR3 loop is CASSRGQGGVNNEQFF. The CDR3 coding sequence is TGTGCCAGTAGTAGGGGACAGGGAGGCGTTAACAATGAGCAGTTCTTC.

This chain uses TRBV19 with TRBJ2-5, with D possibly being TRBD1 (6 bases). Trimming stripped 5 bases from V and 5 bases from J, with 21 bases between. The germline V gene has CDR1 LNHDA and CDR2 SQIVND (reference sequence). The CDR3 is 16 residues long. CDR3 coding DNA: TGTGCCAGTAGTGTGGGACATACGGGCCGTTCGGAGACCCAGTACTTC. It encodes CASSVGHTGRSETQYF. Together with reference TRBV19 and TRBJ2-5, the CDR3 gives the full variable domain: DGGITQSPKYLFRKEGQNVTLSCEQNLNHDAMYWYRQDPGQGLRLIYYSQIVNDFQKGDIAEGYSVSREKKESFPLTVTSAQKNPTAFYLCASSVGHTGRSETQYFGPGTRLLVL.

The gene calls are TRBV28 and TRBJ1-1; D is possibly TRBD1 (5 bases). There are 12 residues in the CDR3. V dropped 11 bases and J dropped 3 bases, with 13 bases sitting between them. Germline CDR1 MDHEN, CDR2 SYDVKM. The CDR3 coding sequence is TGTGCCGGCGGGGCAGGTCACACTGAAGCTTTCTTT. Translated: CAGGAGHTEAFF.

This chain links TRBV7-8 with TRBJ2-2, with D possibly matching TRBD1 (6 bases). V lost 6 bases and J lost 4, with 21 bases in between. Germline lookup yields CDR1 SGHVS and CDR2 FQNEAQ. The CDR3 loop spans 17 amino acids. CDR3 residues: CASSSSWGQGATGELFF. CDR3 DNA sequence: TGTGCCAGCAGTTCCTCCTGGGGGCAGGGTGCCACCGGGGAGCTGTTTTTT. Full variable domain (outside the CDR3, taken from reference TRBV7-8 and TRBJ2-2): GAGVSQSPRYKVAKRGQDVALRCDPISGHVSLFWYQQALGQGPEFLTYFQNEAQLDKSGLPSDRFFAERPEGSVSTLKIQRTQQEDSAVYLCASSSSWGQGATGELFFGEGSRLTVL.

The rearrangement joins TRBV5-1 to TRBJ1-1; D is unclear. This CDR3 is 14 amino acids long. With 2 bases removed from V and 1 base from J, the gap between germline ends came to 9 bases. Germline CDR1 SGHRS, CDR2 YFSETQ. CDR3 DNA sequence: TGCGCCAGCAGCTTATCGGCAGGGAACACTGAAGCTTTCTTT. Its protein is CASSLSAGNTEAFF.

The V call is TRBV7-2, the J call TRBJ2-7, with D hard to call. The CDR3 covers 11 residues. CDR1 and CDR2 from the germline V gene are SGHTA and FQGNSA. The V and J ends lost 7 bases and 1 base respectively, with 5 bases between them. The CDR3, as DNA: TGTGCCAGCACCAAATCCTACGAGCAGTACTTC. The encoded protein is CASTKSYEQYF.

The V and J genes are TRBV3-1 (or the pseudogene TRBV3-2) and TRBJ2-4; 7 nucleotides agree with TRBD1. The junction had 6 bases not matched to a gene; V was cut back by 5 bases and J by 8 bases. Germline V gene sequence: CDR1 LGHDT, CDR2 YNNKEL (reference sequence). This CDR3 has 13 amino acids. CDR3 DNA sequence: TGTGCCAGCAGCAGGGGGCCAGGGGACATTCAGTACTTC. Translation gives CASSRGPGDIQYF.

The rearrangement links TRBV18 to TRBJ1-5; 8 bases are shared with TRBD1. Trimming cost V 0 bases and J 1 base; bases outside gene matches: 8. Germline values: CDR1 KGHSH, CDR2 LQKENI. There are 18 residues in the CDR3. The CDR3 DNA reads TGTGCCAGCTCACCACCGCTGGACAGGGTGGGAAGCAATCAGCCCCAGCATTTT. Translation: CASSPPLDRVGSNQPQHF.

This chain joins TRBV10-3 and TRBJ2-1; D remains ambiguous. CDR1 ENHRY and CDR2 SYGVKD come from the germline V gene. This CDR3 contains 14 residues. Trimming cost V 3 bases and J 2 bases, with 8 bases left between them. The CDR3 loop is CAISEPDTYNEQFF. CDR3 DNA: TGTGCCATCAGTGAACCCGACACCTACAATGAGCAGTTCTTC.

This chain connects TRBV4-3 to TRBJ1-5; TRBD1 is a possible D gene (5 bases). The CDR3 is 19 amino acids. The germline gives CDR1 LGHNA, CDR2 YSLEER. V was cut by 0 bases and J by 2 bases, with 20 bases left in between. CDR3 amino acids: CASSQDPLGTYQGNQPQHF. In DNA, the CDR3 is TGCGCCAGCAGCCAAGATCCTCTCGGGACTTACCAAGGCAATCAGCCCCAGCATTTT.

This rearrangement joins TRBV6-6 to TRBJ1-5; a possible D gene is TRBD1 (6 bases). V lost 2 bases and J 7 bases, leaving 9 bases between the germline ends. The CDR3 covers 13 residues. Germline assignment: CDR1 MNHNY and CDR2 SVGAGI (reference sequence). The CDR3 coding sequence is TGTGCCAGCAGTTACGGGGACACGCAGCCCCAGCATTTT. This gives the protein CASSYGDTQPQHF.

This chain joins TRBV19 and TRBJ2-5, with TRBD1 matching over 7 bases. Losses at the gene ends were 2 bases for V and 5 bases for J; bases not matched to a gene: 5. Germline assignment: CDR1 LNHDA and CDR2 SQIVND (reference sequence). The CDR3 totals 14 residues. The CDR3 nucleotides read TGTGCCAGTAGTATAAGAAGGGGACAGGAGACCCAGTACTTC. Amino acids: CASSIRRGQETQYF.

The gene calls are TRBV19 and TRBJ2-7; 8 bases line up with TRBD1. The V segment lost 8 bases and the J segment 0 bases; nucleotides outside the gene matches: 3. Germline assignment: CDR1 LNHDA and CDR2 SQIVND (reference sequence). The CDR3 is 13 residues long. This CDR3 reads CASRQGASYEQYF. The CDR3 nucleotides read TGTGCCAGTCGGCAGGGGGCCTCCTACGAGCAGTACTTC.